This TCR beta chain was retrieved from a study of shared clonotypes between healthy human individuals. Overall study: For every donor, three CD4 naive, three CD4 memory, two CD8 naive and one CD8 memory plates were used.

Clones were sequenced by immunoSEQ multiplex PCR, and TCRdb holds only the in-frame ones, with some missing. The sample includes about 2.3 million clones, just under 95% of them seen just once. The study, taken as a whole, reports: Naive CD4 clonotypes were shared across a handful of donors at about 5.3%.

Germline CDR1 is SNHLY and CDR2 is FYNNEI. The CDR3 is 13 amino acids. With 7 bases removed from V and 4 bases from J, the gap between germline ends came to 11 bases. With respect to this clone: Its antigen is currently unknown.

This receptor was obtained from a man aged 18 to 29 in good health. Some clones in this sample may be carry-over from other donors' samples. Sequenced material: naive CD4+ T cells from PBMCs. Subset noted: CD45RA+ positively selected. The chain employs TRBV2 and TRBJ2-1, with D hard to call. The CDR3 nucleotides are TGTGCCAGCAACGAATGGGATTACAATGAGCAGTTCTTC. This sequence encodes CASNEWDYNEQFF.